The present entry profiles one T cell receptor beta chain with its context. Different DNA sequences within this sample yield the same CDR3. TCRdb's table, derived via immunoSEQ multiplex PCR, lists solely in-frame clones and lacks some. This sample yields about 69,000 clones, of which 75% to 85% are seen a single time; more than 45% belongs to the top ten. This specimen belongs to a study of blood T cell repertoires in COVID-19. On the study more broadly: The cDNA or gDNA used as material had been derived from T cells, B-cell-depleted T cells, or PBMCs.

Germline loops: CDR1 LNHDA, CDR2 SQIVND (reference sequence). The CDR3 loop spans 13 amino acids. Trimming pared 5 bases from V and 7 bases from J, leaving 12 bases between. This clonotype originated in a human donor in a cohort sampled during active COVID-19. V is TRBV19 and J is TRBJ1-5; D might be TRBD1 (5 bases). Input material: peripheral blood. CDR3 bases: TGTGCCAGTAGTGAAGTCCCAGGGCAGCCCCAGCATTTT. This translates into CASSEVPGQPQHF.